This T cell receptor (beta chain) was obtained from a study of blood T cell repertoires in COVID-19. Across the whole study: Samples came from the United States, Italy and Spain, spanning acute and convalescent COVID-19. From T cells, B-cell-depleted T cells, or PBMCs came the material, which was cDNA or gDNA.

As handled by the study authors: Scientists estimated how many nucleated cells there were by amplifying reference gene primers. Here immunoSEQ multiplex PCR was the method, and the copy in TCRdb shows in-frame clones only, minus some. V, J and clone size are taken as reported in that table, and D and trimming were inferred from the DNA itself. The sample yields about 58,000 clones, roughly 84% seen once. With V trimmed by 0 bases and J by 6 bases, 0 bases remained unmatched. The CDR3 is 15 residues long. Germline CDR1 and CDR2: MRHNA and SNTAGT. The sample consisted of peripheral blood. This sequence joins TRBV6-4 and TRBJ2-1; 12 bases fit TRBD2. The source is a man in his forties with active COVID-19. The CDR3 spells CASSDSLAGGNEQFF. As DNA, the CDR3 is TGTGCCAGCAGTGACTCACTAGCGGGAGGCAATGAGCAGTTCTTC.